The clone carrying this T cell receptor beta chain occurred a few times. The target antigen is unknown. Sequencing in the ViraFEST assay came after antigen-specific CD4+ T cells had been expanded with viral peptide pools, which were used to stimulate PBMC. Cultured cells yielded isolated CD4+ T cells after 10 days. Two-dose BNT162b2 or mRNA-1273 vaccination was given to participants. Some clones are missing from TCRdb's copy, which holds only in-frame ones; the method was immunoSEQ multiplex PCR. Among over 25,000 clones listed, roughly 77% were seen once. These data come from a study of vaccination effects on CD4 cells after COVID-19. Trimming took 3 bases from V and 5 from J, leaving 16 bases between them. Germline lookup yields CDR1 SGHDN and CDR2 FVKESK. The CDR3 is made up of 15 amino acids.

The chain combines TRBV14 with TRBJ1-1; tentatively, D is TRBD1 (5 bases). This receptor was identified in a human donor who received a COVID-19 vaccine. Material: CD4+ T cells from PBMCs cultured with HCoV-229E spike peptides, obtained after COVID-19 vaccination. Here the CDR3 reads CASSQSRGWGTEAFF. The CDR3 DNA follows: TGTGCCAGCAGCCAGTCGAGAGGATGGGGGACTGAAGCTTTCTTT.